The 7 T cell receptor beta chains listed next were all sequenced from one sample in a study of CD8+ T cells in alopecia areata (dated by TCRdb to about 2018). The treatment or condition label of this sample denotes: oral pan-JAK inhibitor, 5-10 mg twice daily. Preparation of the library involved the immunoSEQ multiplex PCR assay. RNA was extracted from all samples and reverse transcribed into cDNA as template for TCR sequencing. TCRdb took over this immuneACCESS table, retaining in-frame rearrangements with V and J assigned. Such tables are incomplete; in checked studies, under half of the missing clones stem from an unresolved V gene, and the remainder is unexplained. This sample has roughly 100,000 clones in its table, and 85% to 90% of those were observed once. The ten top clones hold 11% of the sample. The sequencing here drew on CD8+ T cells sorted from blood, taken at approximately week 31, from a patient treated with tofacitinib. The receptors come from a human donor with alopecia areata.

J is TRBJ2-2 and V is TRBV7-2; no definite D call. V lost 4 bases, J lost 8 bases, and 8 bases lay in between. CDR3 length: 12 amino acids. Germline V CDR1 and CDR2: SGHTA, FQGNSA. The CDR3 sequence: CASSSPRGELFF. CDR3 nucleotides: TGTGCCAGCAGCTCCCCGCGGGGGGAGCTGTTTTTT.

The chain uses TRBV7-9 and TRBJ2-2; TRBD2 agrees at 9 bases. Per germline, CDR1 SEHNR and CDR2 FQNEAQ (reference sequence). This CDR3 region has 16 residues. Trimming took 4 bases from V and 1 from J; bases not matched to a gene: 4. The CDR3 bases are TGTGCCAGCAGCTCCGGACTAGCGTTGAACACCGGGGAGCTGTTTTTT. It is translated as CASSSGLALNTGELFF.

The V and J genes are TRBV7-9 and TRBJ2-2; no clear D. Germline-derived CDR1 and CDR2 are SEHNR and FQNEAQ (reference sequence). CDR3 length: 11 residues. The V gene lost 3 bases and the J gene lost 6 bases, with 2 bases spanning the gap. CDR3: CASSFAGELFF. The CDR3 DNA reads TGTGCCAGCAGCTTTGCCGGGGAGCTGTTTTTT.

This chain links TRBV9 with TRBJ2-2; the D is unclear. CDR1 and CDR2 from the germline V gene are SGDLS and YYNGEE. Trimming stripped 3 bases from V and 7 bases from J, with 10 bases between. The CDR3 runs to 13 residues. The CDR3 DNA reads as TGTGCCAGCAGCGAGGGTCTTGGCGGGGAGCTGTTTTTT. It specifies CASSEGLGGELFF.

This chain connects TRBV7-2 to TRBJ2-1, with unresolved D. V was pared by 1 base and J by 0 bases, with 10 bases between. CDR3 length: 16 amino acids. Germline CDR1 is SGHTA and CDR2 is FQGNSA. The CDR3 region has the DNA TGTGCCAGCAGCTTAGTAACGGAGAACTCCTACAATGAGCAGTTCTTC. Amino acids: CASSLVTENSYNEQFF.

V usage is TRBV7-9 and J usage is TRBJ2-7; D is undetermined. V shed 4 bases and J shed 5 bases, with 9 bases lying between them. Looked up from germline, CDR1 is SEHNR and CDR2 is FQNEAQ (reference sequence). The CDR3 totals 12 residues. The chain's CDR3 is CASSSTLDEQYF. In nucleotides, the CDR3 is TGTGCCAGCAGCTCGACCCTAGACGAGCAGTACTTC.

The V and J genes are TRBV4-1 and TRBJ2-5, with 10 bases identical to TRBD2. The length of the CDR3 is 15 residues. The germline CDR1 and CDR2 sequences are MGHRA and YSYEKL. The V and J ends lost 1 base and 3 bases, in that order; junction bases with no gene match: 2. The CDR3 DNA follows: TGCGCCAGCAGCCAAGTAGCGGGAGGAGAAGAGACCCAGTACTTC. Its protein is CASSQVAGGEETQYF.